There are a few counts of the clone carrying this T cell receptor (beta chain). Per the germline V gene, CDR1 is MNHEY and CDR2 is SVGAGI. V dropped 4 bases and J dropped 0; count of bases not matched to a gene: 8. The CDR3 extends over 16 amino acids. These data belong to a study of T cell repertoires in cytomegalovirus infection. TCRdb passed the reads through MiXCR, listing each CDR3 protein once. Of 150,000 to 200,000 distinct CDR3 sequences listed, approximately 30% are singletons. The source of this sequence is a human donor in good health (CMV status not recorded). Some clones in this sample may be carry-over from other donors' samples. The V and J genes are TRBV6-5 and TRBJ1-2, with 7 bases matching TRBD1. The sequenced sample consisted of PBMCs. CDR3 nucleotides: TGTGCCAGCAGTTCCTTGACAGGGCTTTCTAACTATGGCTACACCTTC. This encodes CASSSLTGLSNYGYTF.